This TCR beta chain was identified during a study of patients and donors after allogeneic stem cell transplantation. CDR1 is SGDLS, CDR2 YYNGEE, per germline. The CDR3 loop spans 14 amino acids. The J segment lost 6 bases and the V segment lost 4 bases, leaving 7 bases of the junction unmatched. TCRdb redid the calling of the RT-PCR reads with MiXCR, one entry per CDR3 protein. Of some 200,000 distinct CDR3 sequences listed, more than 35% are singletons. This sequence originates from a human donor who was either an allogeneic HSCT recipient or a stem cell or donor lymphocyte infusion donor (not recorded which). It is not recorded whose cells these are; they may come from a transplant donor. Sequencing was performed on blood, either unsorted or a sorted T cell fraction (not recorded which). This chain uses TRBV9 with TRBJ2-1, with 7 bases that match TRBD1. Here the CDR3 DNA reads TGTGCCAGCAGCCCACCGGGACAGCTCAATGAGCAGTTCTTC. Its protein product is CASSPPGQLNEQFF.